This T cell receptor beta chain was sequenced during a study of brain T cells in children with intractable seizures. Sequenced by immunoSEQ multiplex PCR; TCRdb stores in-frame clones only, minus some. The data contain about 350,000 clones, nearly 95% of them seen just once; the ten biggest clones take up 5% to 7%. Study-level results: Pre-surgery blood may have been undersampled, hiding some clones.

On this clone: As yet, its antigen is unknown. The identical CDR3 is also encoded by other nucleotide sequences in the sample.

This sample's time point: blood from clinic visit 5 months post-surgery; TSC patient then seizure free. This receptor was identified in a boy under two years old with tuberous sclerosis and intractable seizures. The source material was peripheral blood, sampled roughly 5 months after surgery.

The CDR3 is CASSQPGGETQYF. As DNA, the CDR3 is TGCGCCAGCAGCCAACCTGGGGGAGAGACCCAGTACTTC. V gene TRBV4-1 combines with J gene TRBJ2-5; either TRBD1 or TRBD2 may fit D (5 bases each). The ends were cut back, 2 bases at V and 4 bases at J, with 8 bases in the middle. Germline CDR1 reads MGHRA; CDR2 reads YSYEKL. This CDR3 region has 13 residues.